A single sample is the source of the 19 T cell receptor beta chains below, sequenced in a study of blood T cell repertoires in COVID-19. Profiling relied on immunoSEQ multiplex PCR, and the TCRdb table lists in-frame clones only, not all of them. The table has around 170,000 clones, about 86% seen once; the top ten hold under 3.5%. Sequencing was performed on peripheral blood. The source is a woman in her twenties or thirties with active or convalescent COVID-19.

The genes are TRBV5-6 and TRBJ2-2, with D possibly TRBD1 on 7 matching bases. The V and J ends lost 4 bases and 6 bases respectively, with 22 bases between them. CDR1 and CDR2 from the germline V gene are SGHDT and YYEEEE. This CDR3 has 17 residues. The CDR3 sequence is CASSPEQGLGGAGELFF. Written as DNA, the CDR3 is TGTGCCAGCAGCCCTGAACAGGGGCTGGGGGGAGCCGGGGAGCTGTTTTTT.

The V call is TRBV29-1, the J call TRBJ2-3; D perhaps matches TRBD2 (6 bases). V lost 3 bases, J lost 3 bases, and 10 bases lay in between. This CDR3 contains 13 residues. Germline assignment: CDR1 SQVTM and CDR2 ANQGSEA. This CDR3 is CSVDRSGTDTQYF. The CDR3 region has the DNA TGCAGCGTTGACAGGAGCGGGACAGATACGCAGTATTTT.

Here the CDR3 reads CASSLGGRLVGYTF. CDR3 bases: TGTGCCAGCAGCTTAGGTGGTAGACTGGTTGGCTACACCTTC. This chain links TRBV7-9 with TRBJ1-2; D gene unclear. This CDR3 has 14 residues. V was trimmed by 1 base and J by 7 bases, leaving 13 bases between them. The V gene's germline CDR1 is SEHNR and CDR2 FQNEAQ (reference sequence).

This clone occurred a few times. Germline and junction disagree at one end, which may indicate a read error. This chain uses TRBV18 with TRBJ1-1; D possibly corresponds to TRBD1 (5 bases). CDR3 size: 13 residues. The germline V gene has CDR1 KGHSH and CDR2 LQKENI. The CDR3 DNA sequence: TGTGCCAGCTCACGCTCAGGGAACCCTGAAGCTTTCTTT. This gives the protein CASSRSGNPEAFF. Combining the CDR3 with reference TRBV18 and TRBJ1-1 gives the whole variable domain NAGVMQNPRHLVRRRGQEARLRCSPMKGHSHVYWYRQLPEEGLKFMVYLQKENIIDESGMPKERFSAEFPKEGPSILRIQQVVRGDSAAYFCASSRSGNPEAFFGQGTRLTVV.

V is TRBV4-1 and J is TRBJ1-4; tentatively, D is TRBD1 (5 bases). This CDR3 contains 15 residues. Trimming shortened V by 4 bases and J by 8 bases, and 17 bases separated the two germline ends. Germline values: CDR1 MGHRA, CDR2 YSYEKL. CDR3: CASSPTETQTEKLFF. Here the CDR3 DNA reads TGCGCCAGCAGCCCGACAGAGACCCAGACGGAAAAACTGTTTTTT.

This sequence joins TRBV18 and TRBJ2-7, with 7 bases that match TRBD2. Germline V gene sequence: CDR1 KGHSH, CDR2 LQKENI. The V and J ends lost 6 bases and 4 bases, in that order; junction bases with no gene match: 9. The CDR3 is made up of 14 amino acids. The CDR3 nucleotides read TGTGCCAGCTCCCTCGCGGGAGCGATGTACGAGCAGTACTTC. Translation: CASSLAGAMYEQYF.

This clone has only a few counts. The chain recombines TRBV2 with TRBJ1-5; D is perhaps TRBD1 (5 bases). V gave up 8 bases and J gave up 4 bases, with 12 bases separating them. The CDR3 loop spans 13 amino acids. The germline CDR1 and CDR2 sequences are SNHLY and FYNNEI. The CDR3 DNA is TGTGCCAGCGACAGTACAGAAAATCAGCCCCAGCATTTT. This codes for CASDSTENQPQHF.

The chain combines TRBV13 with TRBJ1-1; no reliable D call. Germline V lookup: CDR1 PRHDT, CDR2 FYEKMQ (reference sequence). Trimming took off 6 bases at V and 5 bases at J, with 10 bases between the two ends. CDR3 length: 12 residues. The CDR3 loop reads CASSLRRTEAFF. In DNA, the CDR3 is TGTGCCAGCAGTTTACGGAGAACTGAAGCTTTCTTT. The full variable domain, rest sourced from reference TRBV13 and TRBJ1-1, is AAGVIQSPRHLIKEKRETATLKCYPIPRHDTVYWYQQGPGQDPQFLISFYEKMQSDKGSIPDRFSAQQFSDYHSELNMSSLELGDSALYFCASSLRRTEAFFGQGTRLTVV.

This clone was picked up a small number of times. The V and J genes are TRBV12-3 or TRBV12-4 and TRBJ1-2; D uncertain. This CDR3 is 13 amino acids long. V lost 5 bases to trimming and J lost 8 bases, with 15 bases between them. Written as DNA, the CDR3 is TGTGCCAGCAGTCAGACGGCCGGGTTCGGCTACACCTTC. Protein: CASSQTAGFGYTF.

This rearrangement joins TRBV4-1 to TRBJ1-4; D gene ambiguous. The V gene's germline CDR1 is MGHRA and CDR2 YSYEKL. The CDR3 runs to 15 residues. Trimming left V 6 bases short and J 2 bases short, with 13 bases between. As DNA, the CDR3 is TGCGCCAGCAGGCGGCTCTCTGGGACTAATGAAAAACTGTTTTTT. Protein product: CASRRLSGTNEKLFF.

V and J are TRBV2 and TRBJ1-1; D perhaps matches TRBD1 (5 bases). V lost 7 bases, J lost 0 bases, and 9 bases lay in between. Germline V gives CDR1 SNHLY, CDR2 FYNNEI. The CDR3 is 13 amino acids. The CDR3 nucleotides read TGTGCCAGCACCCGACAGATGAACACTGAAGCTTTCTTT. Its protein is CASTRQMNTEAFF.

This chain joins TRBV28 and TRBJ1-5; TRBD1 agrees at 11 bases. The CDR3 runs to 18 residues. Germline V gene lookup returns CDR1 MDHEN and CDR2 SYDVKM. J was trimmed by 4 bases and V by 4 bases; bases with no gene match: 12. This CDR3 reads CASSSYRRDRGGNQPQHF. The CDR3, as DNA: TGTGCCAGCAGTTCGTATCGTAGGGACAGGGGGGGAAATCAGCCCCAGCATTTT.

The gene calls are TRBV25-1 and TRBJ1-6; 7 bases agree with TRBD1. Germline lookup yields CDR1 MGHDK and CDR2 SYGVNS. This CDR3 has 15 amino acids. The ends lost 4 bases at V and 5 bases at J; junction bases unmatched: 5. In DNA, the CDR3 is TGTGCCAGCAGTGGGAGGGGGCGAGATAATTCACCCCTCCACTTT. The encoded protein is CASSGRGRDNSPLHF. Together with reference TRBV25-1 and TRBJ1-6, the CDR3 gives the full variable domain: EADIYQTPRYLVIGTGKKITLECSQTMGHDKMYWYQQDPGMELHLIHYSYGVNSTEKGDLSSESTVSRIRTEHFPLTLESARPSHTSQYLCASSGRGRDNSPLHFGNGTRLTVT.

The chain joins TRBV9 to TRBJ2-6; 8 bases map to TRBD2. The CDR3 consists of 18 residues. V trimming: 4 bases; J trimming: 0 bases; junction bases outside the gene matches: 9. CDR1 and CDR2 from the germline V gene are SGDLS and YYNGEE. The DNA of the CDR3 is TGTGCCAGCAGCCCGGGGACTAGAGTAAACTCTGGGGCCAACGTCCTGACTTTC. This sequence encodes CASSPGTRVNSGANVLTF.

The chain recombines TRBV19 with TRBJ1-2; a possible D gene is TRBD1 (5 bases). The CDR3 totals 17 residues. Per germline, CDR1 LNHDA and CDR2 SQIVND (reference sequence). V gave up 1 base and J gave up 8 bases, with 23 bases separating them. The CDR3 is CASSIVLRESTPFGYTF. The CDR3 DNA reads as TGTGCCAGTAGTATAGTACTCAGGGAATCTACGCCCTTCGGCTACACCTTC.

The sample holds a few counts of this clone. This chain connects TRBV5-1 to TRBJ1-1, with 7 nucleotides matching TRBD1. The ends lost 7 bases at V and 0 bases at J; junction bases unmatched: 15. The CDR3 has 17 amino acids. Germline CDR1 reads SGHRS; CDR2 reads YFSETQ. The CDR3, as DNA: TGCGCCAGCGGAACCGGACAGGCCCGGGCGGTGAACACTGAAGCTTTCTTT. Translating gives CASGTGQARAVNTEAFF.

This clone was observed once. The chain joins TRBV11-3 to TRBJ2-7; 8 bases are shared with TRBD1. The CDR3 runs 19 residues. Germline V gene data show CDR1 as SGHNT and CDR2 as YENEEA. V shed 2 bases, J shed 0 bases, and the junction held 15 bases outside the gene matches. The CDR3 reads CASSLSGTGGGLSSYEQYF. For the CDR3, the DNA is TGTGCCAGCAGCTTATCCGGGACAGGAGGGGGTCTTAGCTCCTACGAGCAGTACTTC.

A word on this clone: At one of its ends the junction is not consistent with the germline gene, which may arise from a read error. This chain joins TRBV27 and TRBJ1-1; no clear D gene. This CDR3 is 16 amino acids long. Germline V gene lookup returns CDR1 MNHEY and CDR2 SMNVEV (reference sequence). CDR3 in amino acids: CASTTTAQAVNTEAFF. CDR3 bases: TGTGCCAGCACGACGACGGCCCAGGCTGTGAATACTGAAGCTTTCTTT.

J is TRBJ1-1 and V is TRBV20-1; TRBD1 might be the D (6 bases). CDR3 size: 11 residues. Germline loops: CDR1 DFQATT, CDR2 SNEGSKA (reference sequence). The CDR3, as DNA: TGCAAAGGGGGAACGAACACTGAAGCTTTCTTT. Its protein is CKGGTNTEAFF.